This T cell receptor (beta chain) was recovered during a study of blood T cell repertoires in COVID-19. The CDR3 contains 12 residues. In the original workflow: Estimation of nucleated cell counts was performed using reference gene primer amplification. Method: immunoSEQ multiplex PCR; TCRdb's copy keeps in-frame clones and lacks some. That table is the source of V, J and clone size, and D and trimming were worked out from the DNA. In the table there are 180,000 or so clones, 80% to 85% of which are singletons. The sequence was obtained from a human donor with acute or convalescent COVID-19. The donor label of this sample is uncertain. The V and J genes are TRBV21-1 and TRBJ1-5; the DNA was not used to check the table's D call, TRBD1. TRBV21-1 has pseudogene status. Sample: peripheral blood. The CDR3 bases are TGTGCCAGCATCCATAGCAATCAGCCCCAGCATTTT. The encoded protein is CASIHSNQPQHF.